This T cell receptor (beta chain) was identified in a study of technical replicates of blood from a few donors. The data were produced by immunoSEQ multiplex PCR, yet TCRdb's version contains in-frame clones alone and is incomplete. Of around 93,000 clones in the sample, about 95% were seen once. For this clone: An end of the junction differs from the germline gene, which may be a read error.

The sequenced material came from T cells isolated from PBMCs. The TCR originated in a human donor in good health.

The CDR3 is CASRDRWRYEQYF. In DNA form, the CDR3 reads TGTGCCAGCCGTGATCGTTGGCGGTACGAGCAGTACTTC. The V call is TRBV6-1, the J call TRBJ2-7; D gene uncertain. There are 13 residues in the CDR3. Germline CDR1 reads MNHNS; CDR2 reads SASEGT.